The 22 T cell receptor beta chains given below trace back to one sample, sequenced in a study of regulatory T cells in long-lasting Graves disease. Time point indicated: newly diagnosed GD, antithyroid drugs for less than 3 months. Generation of the TCR library employed RNA extracted from PBMCs. Construction of the TCR beta libraries employed iRepertoire HTBI primers in conjunction with Arm-PCR of CDR3 regions. TCRdb re-called the multiplex PCR reads through MiXCR, storing one row per CDR3 protein. The table records 450,000 to 500,000 distinct CDR3 sequences, around 15% of them present only once. This sample was shared with a second study, whose subject was T cells in Graves' hyperthyroidism and ophthalmopathy.

The sequenced sample was peripheral blood mononuclear cells (PBMCs), obtained at new diagnosis, from a patient treated with antithyroid drugs. These receptors all stem from a man aged 35 to 55 with Graves disease.

This clonotype has a count of ten or more. The rearrangement joins TRBV7-8 to TRBJ2-5, with TRBD1 identical over 7 bases. The CDR3 is 15 amino acids. Trimming cost V 4 bases and J 2 bases; bases outside gene matches: 7. Germline CDR1 and CDR2: SGHVS and FQNEAQ. The CDR3 sequence: CASSSRKDRQETQYF. The CDR3 nucleotides read TGTGCCAGCAGCTCCCGAAAGGACAGGCAAGAGACCCAGTACTTC.

The CDR3: CASSMTYRNEAFF. The DNA of the CDR3 is TGTGCCAGCAGTATGACGTACAGGAATGAAGCTTTCTTT. The chain uses TRBV25-1 and TRBJ1-1; D may be TRBD1 (5 bases). The CDR3 consists of 13 residues. V was trimmed by 5 bases and J by 7 bases, leaving 14 bases between them. Per the germline V gene, CDR1 is MGHDK and CDR2 is SYGVNS.

This clonotype was observed many times. The V and J genes are TRBV11-2 and TRBJ2-7, with D perhaps assigned TRBD1 or TRBD2 (5 bases each). Trimming shortened V by 3 bases and J by 3 bases, and 12 bases separated the two germline ends. This CDR3 is built from 14 residues. Looked up from germline, CDR1 is SGHAT and CDR2 is FQNNGV. This chain's CDR3 is CASSLTGRLYEQYF. As DNA, the CDR3 is TGTGCCAGCAGCTTGACGGGACGACTCTACGAGCAGTACTTC.

The chain joins TRBV3-1 to TRBJ2-3; possibly TRBD1 or TRBD2 for D (5 bases each). This CDR3 has 15 residues. CDR1 and CDR2 (germline): LGHDT, YNNKEL (reference sequence). The CDR3 sequence is CGGSQDPRGADTQYF. The DNA for the CDR3 is TGTGGCGGTAGCCAAGATCCTAGAGGGGCAGATACGCAGTATTTT.

This clonotype was detected many times. This chain joins TRBV2 and TRBJ2-1; 10 bases are shared with TRBD1. Germline CDR1 and CDR2: SNHLY and FYNNEI. The CDR3 loop spans 16 amino acids. With 3 bases clipped from V and 0 bases from J, the junction kept 2 bases outside the gene matches. DNA of the CDR3: TGTGCCAGCAGTGAGGGGACAGGGGACTCCTACAATGAGCAGTTCTTC. It codes for CASSEGTGDSYNEQFF.

This chain links TRBV27 with TRBJ2-7; no clear D gene. This CDR3 comprises 11 residues. CDR1 MNHEY and CDR2 SMNVEV come from the germline V gene (reference sequence). V was clipped by 7 bases and J by 4 bases, with 8 bases between them. CDR3 nucleotide sequence: TGTGCCAGCAAAGACGCTTACGAGCAGTACTTC. Protein: CASKDAYEQYF.

The chain links TRBV14 to TRBJ2-7; the D is unclear. This CDR3 is 16 amino acids long. Trimming shortened V by 0 bases and J by 3 bases, and 15 bases separated the two germline ends. Germline V gene sequence: CDR1 SGHDN, CDR2 FVKESK. CDR3 protein: CASSQDIRTPYYEQYF. The CDR3 DNA reads TGTGCCAGCAGCCAAGACATCCGAACACCGTACTACGAGCAGTACTTC.

The V gene is TRBV20-1, the J gene TRBJ2-7; 9 bases align to TRBD1. The CDR3 is 14 amino acids. CDR1 is DFQATT and CDR2 is SNEGSKA in the germline V gene (reference sequence). In DNA form, the CDR3 reads TGCAGCACTACCGGGACAGGGTCGAACTACGAGCAGTACTTC. It codes for CSTTGTGSNYEQYF.

This clonotype was counted ten times or more. V and J are TRBV12-3 or TRBV12-4 and TRBJ2-3, with D hard to call. Deletions cut 6 bases from V and 2 bases from J, with 15 bases between. The CDR3 covers 15 residues. CDR3 loop: CASSPEWVSTDTQYF. The CDR3, as DNA: TGTGCCAGCAGCCCTGAGTGGGTGTCCACAGATACGCAGTATTTT.

This clonotype was counted between two and nine times. The chain is built from TRBV5-6 and TRBJ1-5, with TRBD1 identical over 8 bases. The germline gives CDR1 SGHDT, CDR2 YYEEEE. J gave up 7 bases and V 4 bases, and 7 bases lay outside the gene matches. This CDR3 is built from 14 residues. CDR3 DNA: TGTGCCAGCAGCCCGACAGGGGACGGCCAGCCCCAGCATTTT. This codes for CASSPTGDGQPQHF.

CDR3 coding DNA: TGCGCCAGCAGTGAGTTAGTAACCGGGGAGCTGTTTTTT. Translating gives CASSELVTGELFF. The chain links TRBV10-1 to TRBJ2-2, with unresolved D. This CDR3 contains 13 residues. Deletions cut 1 base from V and 5 bases from J, with 5 bases between. The germline V gene encodes CDR1 WNHNN and CDR2 SYGVQD (reference sequence).

The rearrangement links TRBV12-3 or TRBV12-4 to TRBJ2-6; 7 bases line up with TRBD1. This CDR3 region has 17 residues. The V gene end was trimmed by 5 bases and the J gene end by 0 bases; junction bases not matched to a gene: 7. The CDR3 sequence is CASSLGQASSGANVLTF. CDR3 DNA sequence: TGTGCCAGCAGTCTTGGACAGGCCTCCTCTGGGGCCAACGTCCTGACTTTC.

This clonotype came up many times. CDR3 in amino acids: CASSQVGVDGYTF. For the CDR3, the DNA is TGTGCCAGCAGCCAAGTGGGGGTGGATGGCTACACCTTC. This rearrangement joins TRBV3-1 to TRBJ1-2, with D possibly being TRBD1 (5 bases). Germline CDR1 is LGHDT and CDR2 is YNNKEL (reference sequence). V lost 1 base and J 6 bases, leaving 9 bases between the germline ends. The length of the CDR3 is 13 residues.

This clonotype was counted many times. J is TRBJ2-3 and V is TRBV3-1; D is unresolved. The CDR3 runs 13 residues. With 8 bases removed from V and 1 base from J, the gap between germline ends came to 10 bases. CDR1 and CDR2 from the germline V gene are LGHDT and YNNKEL (reference sequence). The chain's CDR3 is CASGGVGTDTQYF. In DNA form, the CDR3 reads TGTGCCAGCGGCGGTGTAGGCACAGATACGCAGTATTTT.

This clonotype was seen repeatedly, ten times or more. The J gene is TRBJ2-1, the V gene TRBV11-3; no clear D gene. CDR1 is SGHNT and CDR2 is YENEEA in the germline V gene. The CDR3 length is 16 residues. V was cut by 2 bases and J by 0 bases, with 11 bases left in between. CDR3 amino acids: CASSLNRQSSYNEQFF. In DNA, the CDR3 is TGTGCCAGCAGCTTAAACCGACAAAGCTCCTACAATGAGCAGTTCTTC.

In its sample, this clonotype was seen many times. The V gene is TRBV30, the J gene TRBJ2-5; possible D gene TRBD2, 6 bases. The ends were cut back, 5 bases at V and 4 bases at J, with 17 bases in the middle. The CDR3 covers 14 residues. Germline loops: CDR1 GTSNPN, CDR2 SVGIG (reference sequence). The CDR3 DNA sequence: TGTGCCTGGGGGCTCGGGACTGCATCAGAGACCCAGTACTTC. This encodes CAWGLGTASETQYF.

This clonotype occurred a few times. V gene TRBV7-2 combines with J gene TRBJ2-2; 9 bases align to TRBD2. The CDR3 has 15 residues. In germline, CDR1 is SGHTA, CDR2 FQGNSA. Unmatched junction bases numbered 8, after V lost 5 bases and J lost 7 bases. The CDR3 spells CASSPRPAGGGELFF. CDR3 sequence (DNA): TGTGCCAGCAGCCCTAGGCCAGCGGGAGGCGGGGAGCTGTTTTTT.

The chain has TRBV2 and TRBJ1-1; D gene unclear. Germline CDR1 reads SNHLY; CDR2 reads FYNNEI. This CDR3 region has 12 residues. V dropped 7 bases and J dropped 4 bases, with 10 bases sitting between them. This CDR3 reads CASIRTGTEAFF. DNA of the CDR3: TGTGCCAGCATTAGGACGGGCACTGAAGCTTTCTTT.

To note about this clonotype: The junction shows a germline mismatch at one end, possibly a read error. This rearrangement joins TRBV18 to TRBJ2-1; perhaps TRBD2 as D (5 bases). This CDR3 is 18 amino acids long. CDR1 is KGHSH, CDR2 LQKENI, per germline. CDR3 region: CASSPPGGSSVTWNEQSF. CDR3 DNA sequence: TGTGCCAGCTCACCCCCCGGAGGCAGCTCAGTCACCTGGAATGAGCAGTCCTTC. The entire variable domain, with the rest obtained from reference TRBV18 and TRBJ2-1, is as follows: NAGVMQNPRHLVRRRGQEARLRCSPMKGHSHVYWYRQLPEEGLKFMVYLQKENIIDESGMPKERFSAEFPKEGPSILRIQQVVRGDSAAYFCASSPPGGSSVTWNEQSFGPGTRLTVL.

On this clonotype: Just one base apart from a much larger clone, this may be a read error. V usage is TRBV11-2 and J usage is TRBJ2-1; D gene unclear. The CDR3 contains 14 residues. Germline V gene sequence: CDR1 SGHAT, CDR2 FQNNGV. CDR3 sequence reads: CASSLAGSYNEQLF. In DNA form, the CDR3 reads TGTGCCAGCAGCTTAGCGGGCTCCTACAATGAGCAGCTCTTC.

A word on this clonotype: A much larger clonotype is one base distant, so this may be a read error. This is likely a read error, given that the CDR3 carries no conserved phenylalanine or tryptophan at its end. The chain uses TRBV7-2 and TRBJ2-5, with 9 positions matching TRBD2. This CDR3 region has 17 residues. The V segment lost 5 bases and the J segment 7 bases; nucleotides outside the gene matches: 17. The germline CDR1 and CDR2 sequences are SGHTA and FQGNSA. Here the CDR3 reads CASSTPRGGRALLTQYL. The CDR3 DNA sequence: TGTGCCAGCAGCACCCCCCGAGGCGGGAGGGCCCTGTTGACCCAGTACCTC.

This clonotype was found a few times. This may be a read error: a much more frequent sequence differs by one nucleotide. V gene TRBV12-3 or TRBV12-4 combines with J gene TRBJ2-7; 7 bases are a match to TRBD1. The ends lost 3 bases at V and 0 bases at J; junction bases unmatched: 2. The CDR3 is 14 residues long. CDR3 nucleotides: TGTGCCAGCAGTTTGGACAGGACCTCCTACGAGCAGTACTTC. It codes for CASSLDRTSYEQYF.